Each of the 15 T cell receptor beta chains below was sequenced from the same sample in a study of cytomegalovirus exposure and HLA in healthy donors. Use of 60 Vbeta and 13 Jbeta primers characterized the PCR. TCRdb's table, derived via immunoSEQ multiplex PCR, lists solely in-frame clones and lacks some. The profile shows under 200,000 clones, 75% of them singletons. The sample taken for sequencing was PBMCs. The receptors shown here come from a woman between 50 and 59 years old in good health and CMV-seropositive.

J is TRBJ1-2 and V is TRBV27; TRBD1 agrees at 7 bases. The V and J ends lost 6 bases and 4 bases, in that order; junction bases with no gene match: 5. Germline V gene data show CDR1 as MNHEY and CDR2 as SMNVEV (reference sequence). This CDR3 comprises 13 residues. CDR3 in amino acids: CASRRDSSYGYTF. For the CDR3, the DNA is TGTGCCAGCAGGAGGGACAGTTCCTATGGCTACACCTTC.

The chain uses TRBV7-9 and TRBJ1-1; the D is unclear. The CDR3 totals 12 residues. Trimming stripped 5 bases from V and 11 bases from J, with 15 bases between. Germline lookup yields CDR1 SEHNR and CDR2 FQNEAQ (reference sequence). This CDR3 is CASSPSAGLAFF. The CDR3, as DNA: TGTGCCAGCAGCCCATCGGCGGGCTTGGCTTTCTTT.

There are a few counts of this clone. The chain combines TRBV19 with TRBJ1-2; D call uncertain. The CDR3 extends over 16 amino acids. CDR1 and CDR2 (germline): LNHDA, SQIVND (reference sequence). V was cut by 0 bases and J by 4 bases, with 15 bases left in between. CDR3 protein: CASSIDQRAPGYGYTF. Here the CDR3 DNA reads TGTGCCAGTAGTATAGATCAGCGGGCACCGGGCTATGGCTACACCTTC.

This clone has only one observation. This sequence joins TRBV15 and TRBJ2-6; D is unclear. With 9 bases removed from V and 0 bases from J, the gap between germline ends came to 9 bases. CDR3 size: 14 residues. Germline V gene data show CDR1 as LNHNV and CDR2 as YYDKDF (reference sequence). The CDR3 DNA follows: TGTGCCACGGGTAGCTACTCTGGGGCCAACGTCCTGACTTTC. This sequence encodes CATGSYSGANVLTF.

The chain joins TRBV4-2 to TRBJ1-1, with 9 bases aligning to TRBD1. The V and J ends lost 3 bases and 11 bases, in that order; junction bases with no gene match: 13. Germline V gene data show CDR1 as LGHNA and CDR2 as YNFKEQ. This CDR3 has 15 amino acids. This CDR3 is CASSHTTGGARKAFF. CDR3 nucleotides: TGTGCCAGCAGCCATACGACAGGGGGGGCCCGCAAGGCTTTCTTT.

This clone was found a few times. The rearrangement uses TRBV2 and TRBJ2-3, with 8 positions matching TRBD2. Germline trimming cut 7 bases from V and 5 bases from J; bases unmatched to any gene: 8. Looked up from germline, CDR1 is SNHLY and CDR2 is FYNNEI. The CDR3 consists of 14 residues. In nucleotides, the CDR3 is TGTGCCAGCACCCCCTTCCGGGGGGGAGATACGCAGTATTTT. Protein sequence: CASTPFRGGDTQYF.

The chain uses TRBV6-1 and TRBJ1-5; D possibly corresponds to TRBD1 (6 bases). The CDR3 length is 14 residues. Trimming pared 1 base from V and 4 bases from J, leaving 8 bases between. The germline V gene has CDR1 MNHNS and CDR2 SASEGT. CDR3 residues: CASSEGQVNQPQHF. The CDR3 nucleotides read TGTGCCAGCAGTGAAGGACAGGTAAATCAGCCCCAGCATTTT.

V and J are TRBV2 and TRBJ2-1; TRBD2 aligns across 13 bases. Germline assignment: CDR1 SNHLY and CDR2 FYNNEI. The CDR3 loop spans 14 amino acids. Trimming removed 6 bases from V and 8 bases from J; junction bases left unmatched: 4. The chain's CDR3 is CASRQTSGGYEQFF. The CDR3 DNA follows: TGTGCCAGCAGACAGACTAGCGGGGGGTATGAGCAGTTCTTC.

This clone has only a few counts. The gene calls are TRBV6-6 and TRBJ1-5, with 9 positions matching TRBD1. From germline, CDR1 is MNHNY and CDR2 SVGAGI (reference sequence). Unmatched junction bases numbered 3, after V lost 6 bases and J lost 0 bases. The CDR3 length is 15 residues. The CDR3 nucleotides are TGTGCCAGCAGACAGACAGGGGGTAGCAATCAGCCCCAGCATTTT. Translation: CASRQTGGSNQPQHF.

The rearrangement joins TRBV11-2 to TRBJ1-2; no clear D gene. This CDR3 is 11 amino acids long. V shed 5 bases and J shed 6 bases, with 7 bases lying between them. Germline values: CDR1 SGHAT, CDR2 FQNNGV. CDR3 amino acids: CASSLVDGYTF. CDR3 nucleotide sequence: TGTGCCAGCAGCCTTGTTGATGGCTACACCTTC.

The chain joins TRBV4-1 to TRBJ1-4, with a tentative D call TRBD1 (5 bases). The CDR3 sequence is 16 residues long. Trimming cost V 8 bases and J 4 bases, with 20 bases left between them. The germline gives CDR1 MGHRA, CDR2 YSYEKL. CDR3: CASRREISILNEKLFF. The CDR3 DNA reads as TGCGCCAGCCGCAGGGAAATTTCTATCCTTAATGAAAAACTGTTTTTT.

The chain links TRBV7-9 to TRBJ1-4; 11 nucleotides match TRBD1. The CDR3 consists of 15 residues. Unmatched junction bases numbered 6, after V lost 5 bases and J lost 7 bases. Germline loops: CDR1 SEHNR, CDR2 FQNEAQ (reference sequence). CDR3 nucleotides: TGTGCCAGCAGCACTCGGGACAGGGGGGCTGAAAAACTGTTTTTT. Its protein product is CASSTRDRGAEKLFF.

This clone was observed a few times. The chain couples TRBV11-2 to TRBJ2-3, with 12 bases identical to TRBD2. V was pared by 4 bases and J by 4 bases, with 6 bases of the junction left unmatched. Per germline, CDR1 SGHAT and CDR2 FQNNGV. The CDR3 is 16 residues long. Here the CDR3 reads CASSSVGLAGPDTQYF. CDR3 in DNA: TGTGCCAGCAGCTCCGTCGGACTAGCGGGGCCAGATACGCAGTATTTT.

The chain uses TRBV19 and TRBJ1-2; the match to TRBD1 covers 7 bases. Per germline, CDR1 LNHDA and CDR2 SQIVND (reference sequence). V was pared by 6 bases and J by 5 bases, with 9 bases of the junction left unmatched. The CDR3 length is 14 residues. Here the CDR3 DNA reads TGTGCCAGTAGCCAGACAGGGTTTCGATATGGCTACACCTTC. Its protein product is CASSQTGFRYGYTF.

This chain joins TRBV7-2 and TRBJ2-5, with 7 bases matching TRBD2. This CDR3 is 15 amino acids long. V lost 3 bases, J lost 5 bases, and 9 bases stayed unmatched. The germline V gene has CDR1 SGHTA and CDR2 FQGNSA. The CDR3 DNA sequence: TGTGCCAGCAGCTTGGCGGGCCTGGGGGGGGAGACCCAGTACTTC. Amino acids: CASSLAGLGGETQYF.